This paragraph reports one TCR beta chain. Aged roughly 6 to 95, donors were systemically healthy Caucasians from Russia. This sample is drawn from a study of blood T cells in healthy people across ages. The V gene end was trimmed by 3 bases and the J gene end by 5 bases; junction bases not matched to a gene: 15. The CDR3 consists of 17 residues. The germline V gene encodes CDR1 SGHVS and CDR2 FQNEAQ. Together with a sample-barcoded 5' primer, a J-beta primer mix was included in a second PCR lasting about 7 to 11 cycles. A single record per CDR3 protein comes from TCRdb applying MiXCR to the 5' RACE reads. The repertoire consists of hundreds of thousands of distinct CDR3 sequences, with under 35% occurring once and the leading ten covering 15% to 20%.

The gene calls are TRBV7-8 and TRBJ2-5; 7 bases map to TRBD2. The sequence was collected from a woman of 80 years or more in good health. Material: blood. Here the CDR3 DNA reads TGTGCCAGCAGCTTCGGGGTGACTCAATTCGGGGGGGAGACCCAGTACTTC. Amino acid sequence: CASSFGVTQFGGETQYF.